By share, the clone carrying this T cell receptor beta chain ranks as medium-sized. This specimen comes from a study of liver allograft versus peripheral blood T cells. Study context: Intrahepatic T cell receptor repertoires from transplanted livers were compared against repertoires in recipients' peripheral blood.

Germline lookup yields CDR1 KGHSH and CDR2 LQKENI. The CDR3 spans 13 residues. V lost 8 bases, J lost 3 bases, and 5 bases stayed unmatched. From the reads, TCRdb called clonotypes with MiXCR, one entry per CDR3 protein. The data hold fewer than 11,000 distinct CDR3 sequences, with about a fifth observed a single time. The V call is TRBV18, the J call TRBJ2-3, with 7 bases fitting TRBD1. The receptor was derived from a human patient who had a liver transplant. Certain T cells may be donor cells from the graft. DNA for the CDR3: TGTGCCAGCCAGAGACAGGGAACAGATACGCAGTATTTT. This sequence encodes CASQRQGTDTQYF.